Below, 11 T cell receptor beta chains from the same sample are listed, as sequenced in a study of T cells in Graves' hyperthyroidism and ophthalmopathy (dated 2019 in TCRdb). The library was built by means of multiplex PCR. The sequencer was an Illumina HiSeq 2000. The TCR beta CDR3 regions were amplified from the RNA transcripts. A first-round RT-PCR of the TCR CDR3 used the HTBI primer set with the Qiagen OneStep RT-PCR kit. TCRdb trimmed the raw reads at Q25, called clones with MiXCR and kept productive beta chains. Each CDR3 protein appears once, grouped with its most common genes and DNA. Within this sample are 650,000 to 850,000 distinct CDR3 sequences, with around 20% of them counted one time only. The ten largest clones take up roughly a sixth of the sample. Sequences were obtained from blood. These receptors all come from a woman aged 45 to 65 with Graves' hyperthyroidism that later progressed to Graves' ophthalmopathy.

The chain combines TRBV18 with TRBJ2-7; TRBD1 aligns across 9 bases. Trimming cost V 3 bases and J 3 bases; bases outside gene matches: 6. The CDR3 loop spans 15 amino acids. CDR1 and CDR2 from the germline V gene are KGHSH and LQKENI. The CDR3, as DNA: TGTGCCAGCTCACCGATACAGGGGGCGAACTACGAGCAGTACTTC. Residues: CASSPIQGANYEQYF. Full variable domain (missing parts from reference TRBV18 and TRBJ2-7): NAGVMQNPRHLVRRRGQEARLRCSPMKGHSHVYWYRQLPEEGLKFMVYLQKENIIDESGMPKERFSAEFPKEGPSILRIQQVVRGDSAAYFCASSPIQGANYEQYFGPGTRLTVT.

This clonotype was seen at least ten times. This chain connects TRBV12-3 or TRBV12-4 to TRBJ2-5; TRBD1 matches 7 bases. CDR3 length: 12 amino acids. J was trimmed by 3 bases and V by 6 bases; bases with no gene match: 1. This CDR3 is CASRGQEETQYF. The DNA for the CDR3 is TGTGCCAGCAGAGGACAGGAAGAGACCCAGTACTTC.

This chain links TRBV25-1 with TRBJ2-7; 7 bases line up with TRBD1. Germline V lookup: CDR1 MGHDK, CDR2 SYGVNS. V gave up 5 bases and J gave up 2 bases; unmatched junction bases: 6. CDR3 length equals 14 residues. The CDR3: CASSTTGVTYEQYF. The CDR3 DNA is TGTGCCAGCAGTACAACAGGGGTTACCTACGAGCAGTACTTC.

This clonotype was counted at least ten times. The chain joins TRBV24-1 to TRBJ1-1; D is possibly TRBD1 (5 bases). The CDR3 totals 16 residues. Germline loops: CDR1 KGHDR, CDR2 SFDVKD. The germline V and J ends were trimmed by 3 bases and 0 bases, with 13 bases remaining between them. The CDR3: CATSDAGAGMNTEAFF. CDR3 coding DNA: TGTGCCACCAGTGATGCCGGGGCAGGGATGAACACTGAAGCTTTCTTT.

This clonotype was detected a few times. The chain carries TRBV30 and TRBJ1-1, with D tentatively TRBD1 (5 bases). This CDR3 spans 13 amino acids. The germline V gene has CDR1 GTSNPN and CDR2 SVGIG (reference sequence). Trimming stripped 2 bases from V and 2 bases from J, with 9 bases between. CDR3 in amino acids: CAWSSGTNTEAFF. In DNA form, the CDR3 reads TGTGCCTGGAGTTCAGGGACTAACACTGAAGCTTTCTTT.

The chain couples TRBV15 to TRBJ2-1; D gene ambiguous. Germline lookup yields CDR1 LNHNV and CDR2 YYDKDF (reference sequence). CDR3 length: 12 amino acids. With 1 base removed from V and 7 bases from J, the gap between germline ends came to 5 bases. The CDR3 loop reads CATSRVGNEQFF. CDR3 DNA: TGTGCCACCAGCAGAGTGGGGAATGAGCAGTTCTTC. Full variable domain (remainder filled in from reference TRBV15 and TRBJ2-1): DAMVIQNPRYQVTQFGKPVTLSCSQTLNHNVMYWYQQKSSQAPKLLFHYYDKDFNNEADTPDNFQSRRPNTSFCFLDIRSPGLGDTAMYLCATSRVGNEQFFGPGTRLTVL.

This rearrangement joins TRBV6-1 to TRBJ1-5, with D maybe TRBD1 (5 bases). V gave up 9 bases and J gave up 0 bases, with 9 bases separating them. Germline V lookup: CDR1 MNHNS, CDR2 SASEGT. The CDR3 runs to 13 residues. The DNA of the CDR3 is TGTGCCAGTGGACACCATAGCAATCAGCCCCAGCATTTT. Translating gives CASGHHSNQPQHF.

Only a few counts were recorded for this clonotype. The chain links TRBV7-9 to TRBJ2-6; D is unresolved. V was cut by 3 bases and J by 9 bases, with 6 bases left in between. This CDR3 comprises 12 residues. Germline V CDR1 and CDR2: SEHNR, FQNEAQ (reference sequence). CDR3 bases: TGTGCCAGCAGCTTGATCGGCAACGTCCTGACTTTC. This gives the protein CASSLIGNVLTF.

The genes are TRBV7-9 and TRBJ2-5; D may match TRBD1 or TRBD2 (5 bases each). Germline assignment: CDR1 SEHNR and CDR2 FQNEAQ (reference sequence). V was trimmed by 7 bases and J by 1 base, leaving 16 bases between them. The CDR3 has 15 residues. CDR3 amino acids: CASTPAGSPQETQYF. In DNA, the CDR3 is TGTGCCAGCACCCCGGCAGGGAGTCCCCAAGAGACCCAGTACTTC. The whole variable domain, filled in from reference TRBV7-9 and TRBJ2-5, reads DTGVSQNPRHKITKRGQNVTFRCDPISEHNRLYWYRQTLGQGPEFLTYFQNEAQLEKSRLLSDRFSAERPKGSFSTLEIQRTEQGDSAMYLCASTPAGSPQETQYFGPGTRLLVL.

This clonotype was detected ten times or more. The CDR3 DNA reads as TGTGCCAGCAGTGAAGGTGTGACAGGGATCACCGGGGAGCTGTTTTTT. Translation: CASSEGVTGITGELFF. The chain joins TRBV6-1 to TRBJ2-2, with 7 bases identical to TRBD1. Germline values: CDR1 MNHNS, CDR2 SASEGT. The trim removed 1 base at V and 4 bases at J, leaving 6 bases unmatched. The CDR3 is 16 amino acids.

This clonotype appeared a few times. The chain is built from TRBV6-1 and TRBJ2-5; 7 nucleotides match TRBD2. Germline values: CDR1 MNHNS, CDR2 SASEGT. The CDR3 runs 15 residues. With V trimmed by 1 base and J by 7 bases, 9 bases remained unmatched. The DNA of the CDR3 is TGTGCCAGCAGTGAAGGCAGAGGACTAGTAGGGACCCAGTACTTC. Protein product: CASSEGRGLVGTQYF.